This T cell receptor beta chain was captured by sequencing in a study of blood T cell repertoires in COVID-19 (dated by TCRdb to the early 2020s). For the wider study: Samples from collaborators originated in the United States, Italy and Spain and spanned both the acute and convalescent phases of COVID-19. The prospective study material was composed of cDNA or gDNA derived from T cells, B-cell-depleted T cells, or PBMCs. The dataset comprised deeply sampled blood TCRbeta repertoires from subjects exposed to, actively infected with, or recovered from COVID-19. The repertoires were released in a freely available public database intended as a resource for research on the immune response to SARS-CoV-2. Samples came from the ongoing ImmuneRACE study (first 160 participants) plus 1,254 subjects from 6 global collaborators. A de-identified subject ID, COVID-19 status, age in years and sex were almost always included in the sample metadata. Where available, HLA class I and class II types were taken from metadata supplied by the sample provider and were not determined by assay-based typing. What the authors observed across the whole study: The amount of clinical and demographic metadata varied by source and participant and was provided uncurated.

Notes on this clone: What this receptor recognizes is not known. Base qualities are not recorded, but no much larger clone differs from it by a single base.

Participants in the prospective study were aged roughly 18 to 95 years, lived in 20 to 30 United States geographic areas, and enrolled through a virtual design. In the prospective study, participants were assigned to cohorts based on the clinical history participants reported in a screening survey and a study questionnaire. Recovered participants in ImmuneRACE Cohort 3 were defined by two consecutive negative NP/OP PCR tests, clearance by a healthcare professional, or resolution of symptoms. Each participant in the prospective study had whole blood, serum and a nasopharyngeal or oropharyngeal swab collected by mobile phlebotomists. Participants in the prospective study had the option to provide additional blood draws and questionnaires over an approximately 2-month period. Prospective study blood samples were shipped either frozen or at room temperature before DNA extraction. CDR1 and CDR2 are drawn from the germline V gene (reference sequence): SEHNR, FQNEAQ. The CDR3 covers 17 residues, taking in both the cysteine and the phenylalanine. The DNA shown is the 51-base CDR3, in frame from base 1. The germline V and J ends show losses of 1 base and 5 bases respectively, and no gene match explains 12 bases of the junction.

The immunoSEQ Assay, a bias-controlled multiplex PCR, was used to amplify TCRbeta CDR3 regions from genomic DNA. For the original study's pipeline: Within the assay, amplification of reference gene primers was used to estimate how many nucleated cells each sample contained. To quantify the absolute abundance of each unique TCRbeta CDR3 rearrangement, sequence reads were collapsed and filtered. For each sample, productive Simpson clonality was calculated by taking the square root of Simpson's diversity index across productive rearrangements. TCRdb holds this immuneACCESS table with in-frame rearrangements only. Some clones are missing; in checked studies, unresolved V genes explain under half, and the rest has no known cause. Clone size and V and J calls were adopted from that table, with D and trimming inferred from the DNA. The sample data list approximately 290,000 clones, and around nine tenths of these were observed just once. In total, the top ten clones hold 1% to 1.3% of the sample.

Recombination connected TRBV7-9 to TRBJ2-5, and TRBD2 matches 8 of the central bases. Source material: PBMCs or T cells enriched from blood (not recorded which). The source of this sequence is a woman under 40 who had recovered from COVID-19. The DNA sequence is as follows: TGTGCCAGCAGCTTAGGAGCGGGAGCGGGGTCCGCGGAGACCCAGTACTTC. Its translation is CASSLGAGAGSAETQYF.